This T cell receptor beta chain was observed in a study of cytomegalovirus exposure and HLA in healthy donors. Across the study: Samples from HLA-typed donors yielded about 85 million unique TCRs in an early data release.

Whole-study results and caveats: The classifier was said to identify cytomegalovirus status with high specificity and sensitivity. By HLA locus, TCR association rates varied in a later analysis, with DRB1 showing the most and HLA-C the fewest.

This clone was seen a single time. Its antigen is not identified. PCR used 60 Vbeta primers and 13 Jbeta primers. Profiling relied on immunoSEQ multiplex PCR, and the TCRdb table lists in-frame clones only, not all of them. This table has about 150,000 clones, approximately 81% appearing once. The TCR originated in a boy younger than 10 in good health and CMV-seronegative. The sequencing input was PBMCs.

CDR3 DNA sequence: TGTGCCAGCAGCTTCTTGGTGGGGCCGTATAAGCCCCAGCATTTT. Its translation is CASSFLVGPYKPQHF. This chain connects TRBV7-2 to TRBJ1-5, with D possibly TRBD1 on 5 matching bases. The CDR3 contains 15 residues. Per germline, CDR1 SGHTA and CDR2 FQGNSA. The ends were cut back, 3 bases at V and 8 bases at J, with 17 bases in the middle.